This paragraph reports one T cell receptor beta chain. This receptor's antigen is unknown. No base-level quality is on record; no much larger clone is a single base apart. TCR CDR3 regions were amplified from genomic DNA by multiplex PCR using the deep immunoSEQ assay. Extracted genomic DNA from each cell subset was spread evenly across all wells of several immunoSEQ 96-well plates, with each plate serving as a replicate. For unsorted PBMC, each replicate PCR was loaded with roughly 270 ng genomic DNA, equivalent to roughly 31,000 T cell genomes. Unsorted PBMC genomic DNA was sequenced across ten immunoSEQ deep assay plates. Purified libraries were quantified with a Qubit 3.0 fluorometer, sized on a Bioanalyzer 2100, and re-quantified with the KAPA Library Quantification kit. Each immunoSEQ 96-well plate was sequenced on its own single-read 150-cycle Illumina NextSeq 550 flow cell. The study's own analysis went as follows. Because the immunoSEQ output included only junctional sequences and no quality scores, the filtering could not be the same as the filtering used for full-length reads. Sequences were annotated with PyIR, a Python wrapper for IgBLAST v1.9, and V/J genes and CDR3 were assigned using IMGT germline references. Reads were removed for weak V/J assignments (E-value above 1e-6), missing CDR3, stop codons, out-of-frame junctions, or ambiguous translated residues. A V3J clonotype was defined by an identical inferred V gene, J gene, and CDR3 amino acid sequence. The percentage overlap between two repertoires was calculated by dividing the number of shared unique clonotypes by the size of the smaller repertoire. Three approaches were used to assess repertoire richness: RTK rarefaction, the Chao1 estimator, and Recon v2.1 estimates of unobserved clonotypes. This is the immuneACCESS table as TCRdb keeps it, with only in-frame sequences that have V and J called. A part of the clones is gone; compared with another copy, unresolved V genes explain less than half, and the rest is unexplained. Clone size and V and J calls were adopted from that table, with D and trimming inferred from the DNA. The sample table contains fewer than 700,000 clones; only one count was recorded for around 77% of them. Of the sample, about 11% falls within the top ten clones.

Donors were healthy HIV-negative adults with no recently reported acute infections or vaccinations. Every donor was a Caucasian adult residing in Nashville, Tennessee, USA. For unsorted samples, 90 million or so PBMCs were counted, and genomic DNA was extracted using the QIAamp DNA Blood Mini kit. Blood was obtained by leukapheresis, after which PBMCs were separated by Ficoll-Histopaque density gradient centrifugation and cryopreserved in liquid nitrogen vapor phase. The source of the sample is a study of shared clonotypes between healthy human individuals (dated by TCRdb to the early 2020s). With respect to the entire study: A few men and two women, aged 18 to 49 years, made up the cohort. Different laboratories and diverse techniques were used to prepare libraries and sequence TCR repertoires, to increase sequencing depth and limit assay-specific biases. To estimate repertoire size and how much clonotypes are shared between individuals, the study performed deep sequencing of blood TCR repertoires from about five healthy adults. Each donor's leukapheresis produced roughly between roughly 0.85 and 10 billion PBMCs. Overall study results and their limits: The small number of donors limited the genetic and exposure-history diversity represented. Pairwise subsampling led to the expectation that sequencing depth would affect the degree of clonotype sharing among donors. Sampling was limited to blood, and TCR repertoires in tissue likely differ from TCR repertoires in blood.

The TCR originated in a woman aged 35 to 49 in good health. Some clones in this sample may be carry-over from other donors' samples. Sequencing was done on a sample of PBMCs.

The CDR3 protein sequence reads: CASSLGQFYGYTF. The DNA is as follows: TGTGCCAGCAGTTTGGGACAATTCTATGGCTACACCTTC. This receptor chain uses TRBV28 and TRBJ1-2; 6 matching bases give a weak D call of TRBD1. Per the germline V gene, MDHEN is the CDR1 and SYDVKM is the CDR2. The CDR3 measures 13 amino acids from cysteine to phenylalanine. The DNA shown is the 39-base CDR3, in frame from base 1. Cut back by 3 bases and 4 bases, the V and J ends lie 9 bases apart.